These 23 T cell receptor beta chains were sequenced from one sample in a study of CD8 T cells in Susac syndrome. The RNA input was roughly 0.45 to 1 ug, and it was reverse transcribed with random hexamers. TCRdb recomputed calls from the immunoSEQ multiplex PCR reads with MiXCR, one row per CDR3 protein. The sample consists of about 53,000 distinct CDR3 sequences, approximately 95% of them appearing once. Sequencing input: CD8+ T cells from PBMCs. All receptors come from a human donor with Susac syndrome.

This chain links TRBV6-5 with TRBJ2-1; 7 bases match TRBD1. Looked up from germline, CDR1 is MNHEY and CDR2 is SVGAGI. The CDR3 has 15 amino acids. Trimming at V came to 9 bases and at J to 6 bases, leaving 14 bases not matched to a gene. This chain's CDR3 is CASRQGMGSGNEQFF. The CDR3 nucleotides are TGTGCCAGTCGACAGGGAATGGGGTCGGGCAATGAGCAGTTCTTC.

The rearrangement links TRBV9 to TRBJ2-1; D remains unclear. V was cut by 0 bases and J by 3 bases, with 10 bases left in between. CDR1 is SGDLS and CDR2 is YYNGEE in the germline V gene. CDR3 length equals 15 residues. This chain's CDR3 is CASSVAARVYNEQFF. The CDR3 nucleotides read TGTGCCAGCAGCGTAGCTGCCAGAGTCTACAATGAGCAGTTCTTC.

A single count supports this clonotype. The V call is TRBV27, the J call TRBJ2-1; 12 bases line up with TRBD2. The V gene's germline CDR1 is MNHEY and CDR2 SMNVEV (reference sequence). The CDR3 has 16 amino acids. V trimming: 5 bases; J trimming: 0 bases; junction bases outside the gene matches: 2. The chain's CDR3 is CASSPLAGGSYNEQFF. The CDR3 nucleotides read TGTGCCAGCAGTCCACTAGCGGGGGGCTCCTACAATGAGCAGTTCTTC.

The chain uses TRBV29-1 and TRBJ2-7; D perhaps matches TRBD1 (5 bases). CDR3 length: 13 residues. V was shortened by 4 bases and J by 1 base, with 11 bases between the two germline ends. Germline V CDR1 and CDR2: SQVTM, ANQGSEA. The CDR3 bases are TGCAGCGTTGCCAGGGATCCTTCCTACGAGCAGTACTTC. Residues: CSVARDPSYEQYF.

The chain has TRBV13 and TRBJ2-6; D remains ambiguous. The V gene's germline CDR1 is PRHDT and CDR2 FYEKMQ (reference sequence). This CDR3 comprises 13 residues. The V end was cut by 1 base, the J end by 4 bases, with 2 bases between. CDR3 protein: CASSLEGANVLTF. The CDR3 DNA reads TGTGCCAGCAGCTTAGAAGGGGCCAACGTCCTGACTTTC.

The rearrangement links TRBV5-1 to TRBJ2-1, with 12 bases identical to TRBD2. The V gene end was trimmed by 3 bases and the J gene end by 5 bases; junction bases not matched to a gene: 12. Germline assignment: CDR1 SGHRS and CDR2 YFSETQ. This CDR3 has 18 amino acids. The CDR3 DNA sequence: TGCGCCAGCAGCTCCCGCGGGACTAGCGGGTACAGAGACAATGAGCAGTTCTTC. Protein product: CASSSRGTSGYRDNEQFF.

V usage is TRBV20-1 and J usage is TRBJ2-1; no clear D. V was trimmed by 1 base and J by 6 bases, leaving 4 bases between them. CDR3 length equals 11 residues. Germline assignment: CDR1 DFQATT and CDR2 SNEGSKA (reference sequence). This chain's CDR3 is CSARVLNEQFF. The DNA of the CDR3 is TGCAGTGCTAGAGTCCTCAATGAGCAGTTCTTC.

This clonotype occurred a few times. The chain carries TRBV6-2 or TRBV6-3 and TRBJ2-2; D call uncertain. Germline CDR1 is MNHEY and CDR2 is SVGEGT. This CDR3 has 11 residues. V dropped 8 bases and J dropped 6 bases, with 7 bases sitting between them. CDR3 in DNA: TGTGCCAGCTCTTTCCCCGGGGAGCTGTTTTTT. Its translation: CASSFPGELFF.

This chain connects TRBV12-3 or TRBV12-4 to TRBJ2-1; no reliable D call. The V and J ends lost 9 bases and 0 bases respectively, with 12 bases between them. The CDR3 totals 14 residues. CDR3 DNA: TGTGCCAGTAGATCATGGAGCTCCTACAATGAGCAGTTCTTC. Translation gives CASRSWSSYNEQFF.

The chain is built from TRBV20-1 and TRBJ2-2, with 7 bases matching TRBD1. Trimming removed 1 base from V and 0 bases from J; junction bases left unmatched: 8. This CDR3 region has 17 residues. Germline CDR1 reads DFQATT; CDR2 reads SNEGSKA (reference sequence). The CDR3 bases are TGCAGTGCTAGAGGCAACCGACAGGGCGCGAACACCGGGGAGCTGTTTTTT. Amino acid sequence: CSARGNRQGANTGELFF.

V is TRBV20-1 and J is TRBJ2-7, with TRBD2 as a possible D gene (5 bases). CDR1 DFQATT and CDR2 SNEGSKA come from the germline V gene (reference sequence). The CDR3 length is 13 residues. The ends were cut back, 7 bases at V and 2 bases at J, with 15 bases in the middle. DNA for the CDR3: TGCAGTGTTCGGGATATTACTACCTACGAGCAGTACTTC. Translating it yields CSVRDITTYEQYF.

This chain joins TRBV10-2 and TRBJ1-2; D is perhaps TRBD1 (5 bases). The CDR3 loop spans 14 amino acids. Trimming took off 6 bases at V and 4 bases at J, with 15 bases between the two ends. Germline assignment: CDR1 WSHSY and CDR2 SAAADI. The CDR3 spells CASSPVRAPYGYTF. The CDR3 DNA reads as TGCGCCAGCAGCCCAGTCAGGGCTCCCTATGGCTACACCTTC.

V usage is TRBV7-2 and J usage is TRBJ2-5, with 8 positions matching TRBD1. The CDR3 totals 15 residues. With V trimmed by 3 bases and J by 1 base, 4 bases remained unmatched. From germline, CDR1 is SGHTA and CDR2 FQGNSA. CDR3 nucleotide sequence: TGTGCCAGCAGCTTCGGACAGGGCATCCAAGAGACCCAGTACTTC. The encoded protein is CASSFGQGIQETQYF.

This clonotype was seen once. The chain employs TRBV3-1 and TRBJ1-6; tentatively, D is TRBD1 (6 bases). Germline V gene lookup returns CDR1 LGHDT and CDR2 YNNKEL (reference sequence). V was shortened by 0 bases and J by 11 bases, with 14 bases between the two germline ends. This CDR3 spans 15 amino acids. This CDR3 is CASSQEGAGFPPLHF. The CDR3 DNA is TGTGCCAGCAGCCAAGAGGGGGCCGGGTTCCCACCCCTCCACTTT.

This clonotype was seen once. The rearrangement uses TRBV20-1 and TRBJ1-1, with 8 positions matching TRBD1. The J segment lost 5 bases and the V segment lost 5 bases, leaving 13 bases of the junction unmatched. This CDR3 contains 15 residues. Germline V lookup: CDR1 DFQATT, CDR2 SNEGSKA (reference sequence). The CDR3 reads CSAPDRAGVSTEAFF. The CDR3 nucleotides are TGCAGTGCTCCGGACAGGGCAGGGGTATCGACTGAAGCTTTCTTT.

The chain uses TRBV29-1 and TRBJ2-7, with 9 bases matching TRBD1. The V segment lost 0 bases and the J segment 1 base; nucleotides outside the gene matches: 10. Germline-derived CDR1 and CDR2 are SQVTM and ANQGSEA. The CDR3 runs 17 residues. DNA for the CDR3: TGCAGCGTTGAAGATTATGGGGGACAGGGCCCTTCCTACGAGCAGTACTTC. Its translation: CSVEDYGGQGPSYEQYF.

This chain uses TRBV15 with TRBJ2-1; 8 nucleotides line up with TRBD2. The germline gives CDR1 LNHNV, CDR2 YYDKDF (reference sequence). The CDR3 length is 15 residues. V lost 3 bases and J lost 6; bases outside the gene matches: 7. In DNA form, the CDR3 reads TGTGCCACCAGCAGGGATCCCGGGACTAGCAATGAGCAGTTCTTC. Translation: CATSRDPGTSNEQFF.

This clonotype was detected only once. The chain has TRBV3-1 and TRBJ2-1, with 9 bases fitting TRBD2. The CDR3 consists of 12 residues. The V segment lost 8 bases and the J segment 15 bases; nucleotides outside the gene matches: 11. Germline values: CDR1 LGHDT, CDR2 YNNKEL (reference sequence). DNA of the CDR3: TGTGCCAGCTTCAGCGGGGGGAGTCGCTTGTTCTTC. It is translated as CASFSGGSRLFF.

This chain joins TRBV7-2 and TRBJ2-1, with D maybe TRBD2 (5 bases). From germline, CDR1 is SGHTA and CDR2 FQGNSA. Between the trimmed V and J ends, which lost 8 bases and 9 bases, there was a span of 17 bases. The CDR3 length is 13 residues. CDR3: CASPQLNGGEQFF. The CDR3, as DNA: TGTGCCAGCCCGCAGCTAAATGGAGGTGAGCAGTTCTTC.

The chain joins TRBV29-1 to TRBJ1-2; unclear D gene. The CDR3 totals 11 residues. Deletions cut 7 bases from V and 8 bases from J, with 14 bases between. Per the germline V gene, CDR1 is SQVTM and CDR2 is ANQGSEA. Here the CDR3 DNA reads TGCAGCGCACTAACTCGGCCGGGCTACACCTTC. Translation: CSALTRPGYTF. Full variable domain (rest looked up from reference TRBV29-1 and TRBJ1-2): SAVISQKPSRDICQRGTSLTIQCQVDSQVTMMFWYRQQPGQSLTLIATANQGSEATYESGFVIDKFPISRPNLTFSTLTVSNMSPEDSSIYLCSALTRPGYTFGSGTRLTVV.

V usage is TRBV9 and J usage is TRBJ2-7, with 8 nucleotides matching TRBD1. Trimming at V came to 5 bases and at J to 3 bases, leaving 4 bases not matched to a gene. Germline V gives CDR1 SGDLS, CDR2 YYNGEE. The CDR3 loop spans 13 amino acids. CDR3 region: CASRAGGRYEQYF. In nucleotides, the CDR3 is TGTGCCAGCAGAGCAGGGGGCCGCTACGAGCAGTACTTC.

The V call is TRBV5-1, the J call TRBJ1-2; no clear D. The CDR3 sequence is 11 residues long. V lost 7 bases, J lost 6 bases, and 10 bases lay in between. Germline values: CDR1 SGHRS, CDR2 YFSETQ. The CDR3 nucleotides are TGCGCCAGCGCAGGTGCGGATGGCTACACCTTC. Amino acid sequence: CASAGADGYTF.

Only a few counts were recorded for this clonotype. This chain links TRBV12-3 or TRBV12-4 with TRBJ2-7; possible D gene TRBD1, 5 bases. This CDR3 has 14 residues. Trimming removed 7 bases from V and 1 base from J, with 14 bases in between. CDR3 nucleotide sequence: TGTGCCAGCAAAGATGGGGCCGCTTCCTACGAGCAGTACTTC. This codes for CASKDGAASYEQYF.